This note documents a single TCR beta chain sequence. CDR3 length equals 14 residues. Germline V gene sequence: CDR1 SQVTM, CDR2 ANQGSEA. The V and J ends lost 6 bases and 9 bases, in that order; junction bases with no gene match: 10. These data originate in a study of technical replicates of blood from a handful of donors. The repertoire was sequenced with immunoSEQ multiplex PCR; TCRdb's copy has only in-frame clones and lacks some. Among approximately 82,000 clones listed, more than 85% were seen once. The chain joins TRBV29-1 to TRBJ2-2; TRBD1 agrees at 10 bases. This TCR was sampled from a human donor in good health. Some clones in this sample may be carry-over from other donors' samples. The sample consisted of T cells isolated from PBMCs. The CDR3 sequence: CSVWGQGPSRELFF. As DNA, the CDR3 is TGCAGCGTATGGGGACAGGGGCCGTCCAGGGAGCTGTTTTTT.